Below are 24 T cell receptor beta chains sequenced from a single sample in a study of blood T cell repertoires in COVID-19. Repertoires were generated with immunoSEQ multiplex PCR, while TCRdb's copy carries only in-frame clones and drops some. The sample yields about 90,000 clones, approximately 92% seen once. Sequenced: peripheral blood. These receptors all come from a woman in her fifties or sixties with active COVID-19.

The J gene is TRBJ1-6, the V gene TRBV6-6, with D possibly TRBD1 on 5 matching bases. Germline CDR1 reads MNHNY; CDR2 reads SVGAGI (reference sequence). There are 16 residues in the CDR3. V was shortened by 7 bases and J by 5 bases, with 18 bases between the two germline ends. The CDR3 DNA sequence: TGTGCCAGCACCCGAAACGACAGAGCGAATAATTCACCCCTCCACTTT. It yields the protein CASTRNDRANNSPLHF.

The CDR3 nucleotides are TGTGCCAGTAGTTTAACTTTTGATCAGCCCCAGCATTTT. It is translated as CASSLTFDQPQHF. The J gene is TRBJ1-5, the V gene TRBV19; D call uncertain. The V end was cut by 5 bases, the J end by 5 bases, with 10 bases between. The CDR3 covers 13 residues. The V gene's germline CDR1 is LNHDA and CDR2 SQIVND (reference sequence). The full variable domain, with the rest looked up from reference TRBV19 and TRBJ1-5, is DGGITQSPKYLFRKEGQNVTLSCEQNLNHDAMYWYRQDPGQGLRLIYYSQIVNDFQKGDIAEGYSVSREKKESFPLTVTSAQKNPTAFYLCASSLTFDQPQHFGDGTRLSIL.

This chain connects TRBV18 to TRBJ2-6, with D perhaps TRBD1 (6 bases). This CDR3 comprises 17 residues. Germline V gene lookup returns CDR1 KGHSH and CDR2 LQKENI. V lost 2 bases and J lost 3, with 14 bases in between. The CDR3 region is CASSPSQGYGGANVLTF. The CDR3 DNA sequence: TGTGCCAGCTCACCATCTCAGGGGTACGGTGGGGCCAACGTCCTGACTTTC.

This sequence joins TRBV29-1 and TRBJ1-4; tentative D call: TRBD1 (5 bases). The CDR3 length is 13 residues. Germline-derived CDR1 and CDR2 are SQVTM and ANQGSEA. V lost 8 bases and J lost 8, with 18 bases in between. CDR3 DNA: TGCAGCAAAATGGGGAGGGCAGGGGAAAAACTGTTTTTT. Protein sequence: CSKMGRAGEKLFF.

The chain recombines TRBV18 with TRBJ1-5; a possible D gene is TRBD1 (5 bases). The germline gives CDR1 KGHSH, CDR2 LQKENI. Trimming stripped 3 bases from V and 5 bases from J, with 11 bases between. This CDR3 has 14 amino acids. The CDR3 DNA is TGTGCCAGCTCACCGGGGCAGGGCGATCAGCCCCAGCATTTT. It is translated as CASSPGQGDQPQHF.

The rearrangement joins TRBV10-2 to TRBJ1-1; the D gene is possibly TRBD1 (6 bases). V lost 3 bases, J lost 3 bases, and 11 bases lay in between. The CDR3 contains 14 residues. CDR1 is WSHSY, CDR2 SAAADI, per germline. DNA of the CDR3: TGCGCCAGCAGTGACAGGGGCATATACACTGAAGCTTTCTTT. Translated, it gives CASSDRGIYTEAFF.

The V call is TRBV18, the J call TRBJ1-5; D might be TRBD1 (5 bases). CDR1 and CDR2 (germline): KGHSH, LQKENI. V shed 2 bases and J shed 2 bases, with 10 bases lying between them. This CDR3 contains 15 residues. DNA for the CDR3: TGTGCCAGCTCACCAGGGCAGGGTGGCAATCAGCCCCAGCATTTT. Translated, it gives CASSPGQGGNQPQHF.

CDR3 sequence (DNA): TGTGCCAGCAGCGTCAAGCAGAACACTGAAGCTTTCTTT. The encoded protein is CASSVKQNTEAFF. This sequence joins TRBV9 and TRBJ1-1; D is ambiguous. V dropped 2 bases and J dropped 1 base, with 6 bases sitting between them. This CDR3 has 13 amino acids. Germline values: CDR1 SGDLS, CDR2 YYNGEE.

The V gene is TRBV2, the J gene TRBJ2-1, with a weak D call TRBD2 (6 bases). CDR3 size: 16 residues. Trimming took 4 bases from V and 0 from J, leaving 13 bases between them. Germline V CDR1 and CDR2: SNHLY, FYNNEI. The CDR3 loop reads CASSGASESSYNEQFF. The CDR3 nucleotides read TGTGCCAGCAGTGGGGCTAGCGAGAGCTCCTACAATGAGCAGTTCTTC.

This clone occurred once. The chain couples TRBV4-1 to TRBJ2-3; 7 nucleotides agree with TRBD2. Germline CDR1 is MGHRA and CDR2 is YSYEKL. This CDR3 region has 16 residues. The V gene end was trimmed by 0 bases and the J gene end by 4 bases; junction bases not matched to a gene: 7. In nucleotides, the CDR3 is TGCGCCAGCAGCCAAGAATATGCGGGAGCGGCAGATACGCAGTATTTT. Amino acid sequence: CASSQEYAGAADTQYF.

The chain links TRBV5-1 to TRBJ2-2; a possible D gene is TRBD1 (5 bases). Germline CDR1 reads SGHRS; CDR2 reads YFSETQ. The CDR3 is 13 residues long. Trimming stripped 3 bases from V and 5 bases from J, with 8 bases between. In nucleotides, the CDR3 is TGCGCCAGCAGCTCTCAGGGTACCGGGGAGCTGTTTTTT. This codes for CASSSQGTGELFF. Drawing the rest from reference TRBV5-1 and TRBJ2-2, the complete variable domain is KAGVTQTPRYLIKTRGQQVTLSCSPISGHRSVSWYQQTPGQGLQFLFEYFSETQRNKGNFPGRFSGRQFSNSRSEMNVSTLELGDSALYLCASSSQGTGELFFGEGSRLTVL.

The V call is TRBV10-3, the J call TRBJ2-1; possible D gene TRBD1, 6 bases. Between the trimmed V and J ends, which lost 6 bases and 9 bases, there was a span of 27 bases. The CDR3 consists of 17 residues. CDR1 and CDR2 from the germline V gene are ENHRY and SYGVKD. Written as DNA, the CDR3 is TGTGCCATCAGCGTCGGGCAGGGGCGAAAGGAATCGGTTGAGCAGTTCTTC. Its translation: CAISVGQGRKESVEQFF.

The rearrangement links TRBV29-1 to TRBJ2-5, with D perhaps matching TRBD1 (6 bases). V was cut by 5 bases and J by 1 base, with 11 bases left in between. The germline V gene has CDR1 SQVTM and CDR2 ANQGSEA. The CDR3 totals 13 residues. The CDR3 sequence: CSVRTETQETQYF. The CDR3 DNA reads as TGCAGCGTTAGGACAGAGACCCAAGAGACCCAGTACTTC.

The chain joins TRBV5-1 to TRBJ1-2; D might be TRBD1 (6 bases). The germline gives CDR1 SGHRS, CDR2 YFSETQ. The length of the CDR3 is 14 residues. V gave up 4 bases and J gave up 4 bases, with 14 bases separating them. This chain's CDR3 is CASSIDTGPYGYTF. The CDR3 DNA is TGCGCCAGCAGCATAGACACAGGGCCCTATGGCTACACCTTC.

The V call is TRBV19, the J call TRBJ1-5; tentatively, D is TRBD1 (5 bases). CDR1 and CDR2 from the germline V gene are LNHDA and SQIVND (reference sequence). The ends were cut back, 11 bases at V and 3 bases at J, with 20 bases in the middle. The CDR3 loop spans 15 amino acids. CDR3 bases: TGTGCCTCAACAGGTAGTTATAGGGACAATCAGCCCCAGCATTTT. It codes for CASTGSYRDNQPQHF. Full variable domain (rest looked up from reference TRBV19 and TRBJ1-5): DGGITQSPKYLFRKEGQNVTLSCEQNLNHDAMYWYRQDPGQGLRLIYYSQIVNDFQKGDIAEGYSVSREKKESFPLTVTSAQKNPTAFYLCASTGSYRDNQPQHFGDGTRLSIL.

The chain has TRBV12-3 or TRBV12-4 and TRBJ2-3, with D perhaps TRBD2 (5 bases). The CDR3 length is 13 residues. V gave up 6 bases and J gave up 4 bases, with 11 bases separating them. This CDR3 is CASSLSGADTQYF. CDR3 coding DNA: TGTGCCAGCAGCCTCAGCGGAGCAGATACGCAGTATTTT.

This rearrangement joins TRBV10-3 to TRBJ2-5; the match to TRBD1 covers 7 bases. V lost 10 bases to trimming and J lost 1 base; unmatched junction nucleotides: 9. CDR1 ENHRY and CDR2 SYGVKD come from the germline V gene. The CDR3 sequence is 14 residues long. CDR3 in DNA: TGTGCCACGCAAGGACAGGCCAGCCAAGAGACCCAGTACTTC. It translates to CATQGQASQETQYF.

V is TRBV28 and J is TRBJ1-6, with 8 bases identical to TRBD1. With V trimmed by 4 bases and J by 8 bases, 4 bases remained unmatched. The CDR3 loop spans 14 amino acids. CDR1 and CDR2 from the germline V gene are MDHEN and SYDVKM. The CDR3 region has the DNA TGTGCCAGCAGTTCAGGGGGCTTGGATTCACCCCTCCACTTT. It translates to CASSSGGLDSPLHF.

The chain carries TRBV15 and TRBJ1-5; weak D call: TRBD1 (6 bases). V lost 6 bases to trimming and J lost 3 bases, with 12 bases between them. Germline V gene lookup returns CDR1 LNHNV and CDR2 YYDKDF (reference sequence). The CDR3 consists of 14 residues. The CDR3 loop reads CATRPGTINQPQHF. The CDR3 DNA sequence: TGTGCCACCAGACCCGGGACAATCAATCAGCCCCAGCATTTT.

This chain connects TRBV12-3 or TRBV12-4 to TRBJ2-1; D is unresolved. CDR3 length: 11 amino acids. V lost 2 bases and J lost 8, with 4 bases in between. The CDR3 DNA sequence: TGTGCCAGCAGTTTACAGGATGAGCAGTTCTTC. This translates into CASSLQDEQFF.

This CDR3 reads CASSHGTGWDSPLHF. In DNA form, the CDR3 reads TGTGCCAGCAGCCATGGGACAGGGTGGGATTCACCCCTCCACTTT. The V gene is TRBV11-2, the J gene TRBJ1-6, with 9 nucleotides matching TRBD1. J gave up 8 bases and V 5 bases, and 7 bases lay outside the gene matches. The CDR3 has 15 amino acids. CDR1 is SGHAT, CDR2 FQNNGV, per germline.

This chain connects TRBV15 to TRBJ2-2; the match to TRBD1 covers 9 bases. Germline CDR1 LNHNV, CDR2 YYDKDF (reference sequence). The junction had 11 bases not matched to a gene; V was cut back by 0 bases and J by 6 bases. The CDR3 has 18 residues. CDR3 region: CATSRDPAGTGLAGELFF. DNA of the CDR3: TGTGCCACCAGCAGAGATCCAGCCGGGACAGGGTTGGCCGGGGAGCTGTTTTTT.

The chain recombines TRBV9 with TRBJ2-7; D perhaps matches TRBD2 (6 bases). There are 14 residues in the CDR3. V lost 3 bases to trimming and J lost 4 bases, with 14 bases between them. Per the germline V gene, CDR1 is SGDLS and CDR2 is YYNGEE. The CDR3 coding sequence is TGTGCCAGCAGCGATCCCGGCCGGGAGTACGAGCAGTACTTC. Encoded protein: CASSDPGREYEQYF.

The chain uses TRBV14 and TRBJ1-1; D may be TRBD1 (5 bases). Germline CDR1 and CDR2: SGHDN and FVKESK. The CDR3 covers 15 residues. Trimming pared 4 bases from V and 4 bases from J, leaving 16 bases between. CDR3 bases: TGTGCCAGCAGCCCAGGGAGGAGCGGGGGCACTGAAGCTTTCTTT. As protein: CASSPGRSGGTEAFF.